These 27 T cell receptor beta chains came from one sample sequenced in a study of T cells after yellow fever vaccination. TCRdb itself ran the 5' RACE reads through MiXCR, one entry per CDR3 protein. The sample has approximately 300,000 distinct CDR3 sequences; about 11% are singletons. The sample in question was CD4+ T cells sorted from PBMCs, obtained 45 days after the yellow fever booster vaccination. These receptors were collected from a man aged 18 to 35 who received the YFV17D yellow fever vaccine.

The sample holds many counts of this clonotype. V is TRBV14 and J is TRBJ2-2; D is unclear. Germline CDR1 reads SGHDN; CDR2 reads FVKESK. V was pared by 0 bases and J by 9 bases, with 8 bases between. The CDR3 runs 13 residues. DNA of the CDR3: TGTGCCAGCAGCCAAGATCTCGCCCGGGAGCTGTTTTTT. It codes for CASSQDLARELFF.

This clonotype was counted many times. The chain uses TRBV20-1 and TRBJ2-1; possibly TRBD2 for D (5 bases). CDR1 and CDR2 (germline): DFQATT, SNEGSKA (reference sequence). Trimming shortened V by 2 bases and J by 6 bases, and 17 bases separated the two germline ends. The CDR3 extends over 15 amino acids. This CDR3 is CSARRPTRTLNEQFF. For the CDR3, the DNA is TGCAGTGCTAGAAGGCCAACTAGGACCCTCAATGAGCAGTTCTTC.

For this clonotype: A clone one base away is much larger, so this may be a read error. The rearrangement links TRBV2 to TRBJ2-5, with D hard to call. Looked up from germline, CDR1 is SNHLY and CDR2 is FYNNEI. CDR3 length: 9 amino acids. V was cut by 3 bases and J by 7 bases, with 0 bases left in between. Written as DNA, the CDR3 is TGTGCCAGCAGTGAGACCCAGTACTTC. Its translation: CASSETQYF.

This clonotype was observed a handful of times. This rearrangement joins TRBV11-2 to TRBJ2-2; D might be TRBD1 or TRBD2, each matching 7 bases. In germline, CDR1 is SGHAT, CDR2 FQNNGV. The CDR3 has 15 amino acids. Trimming removed 7 bases at V and 1 base at J, with 13 bases between. CDR3 DNA sequence: TGTGCCAGCACCCAGGGGGAGGGGAACACCGGGGAGCTGTTTTTT. This codes for CASTQGEGNTGELFF.

This clonotype occurred a few times. The chain employs TRBV29-1 and TRBJ2-3; 8 positions agree with TRBD2. CDR1 is SQVTM and CDR2 is ANQGSEA in the germline V gene. There are 15 residues in the CDR3. V was pared by 7 bases and J by 1 base, with 10 bases of the junction left unmatched. The CDR3 nucleotides are TGCAGCGCCGGTCCCCAGCGGGGGCGCACAGATACGCAGTATTTT. This sequence encodes CSAGPQRGRTDTQYF.

The rearrangement uses TRBV11-1 and TRBJ2-5, with TRBD2 matching over 8 bases. The CDR3 has 19 residues. V lost 2 bases and J lost 1; bases outside the gene matches: 15. Germline CDR1 reads SGHAT; CDR2 reads FQDESV (reference sequence). The DNA of the CDR3 is TGTGCCAGCAGCTTATACGTGAGGGGATTAGCGGGGCGCCAAGAGACCCAGTACTTC. Translated, it gives CASSLYVRGLAGRQETQYF.

The gene calls are TRBV6-2 or TRBV6-3 and TRBJ2-5, with 11 bases matching TRBD2. V was clipped by 5 bases and J by 2 bases; unmatched bases: 7. CDR3 length equals 16 residues. Germline lookup yields CDR1 MNHEY and CDR2 SVGEGT. The CDR3 DNA is TGTGCCAGCAGTCCCCTAGCGGGGGGAGAGCAAGAGACCCAGTACTTC. It specifies CASSPLAGGEQETQYF.

The chain couples TRBV9 to TRBJ2-2; D is possibly TRBD1 (5 bases). Germline V gene sequence: CDR1 SGDLS, CDR2 YYNGEE. V was trimmed by 0 bases and J by 6 bases, leaving 12 bases between them. The CDR3 spans 15 residues. DNA of the CDR3: TGTGCCAGCAGCGTAGCTGGGGCCCAGCCCGGGGAGCTGTTTTTT. Translation gives CASSVAGAQPGELFF. The full variable domain, rest sourced from reference TRBV9 and TRBJ2-2, is DSGVTQTPKHLITATGQRVTLRCSPRSGDLSVYWYQQSLDQGLQFLIQYYNGEERAKGNILERFSAQQFPDLHSELNLSSLELGDSALYFCASSVAGAQPGELFFGEGSRLTVL.

V and J are TRBV20-1 and TRBJ2-3, with TRBD2 matching 11 bases. CDR3 length equals 14 residues. Germline V gene sequence: CDR1 DFQATT, CDR2 SNEGSKA (reference sequence). V lost 1 base and J lost 8; bases outside the gene matches: 5. The CDR3 DNA is TGCAGTGCTAGAGTAGCGGGGGGGCATGGTACGCAGTATTTT. Encoded protein: CSARVAGGHGTQYF.

This clonotype was counted only a few times. This chain uses TRBV23-1 with TRBJ2-6, with D tentatively TRBD1 (6 bases). TRBV23-1 counts as an open reading frame of uncertain function. The CDR3 has 18 residues. The V gene lost 7 bases and the J gene lost 0 bases, with 19 bases spanning the gap. CDR3 loop: CASTRGGKPSSGANVLTF. The CDR3 coding sequence is TGCGCCAGCACTCGAGGGGGAAAGCCCTCCTCTGGGGCCAACGTCCTGACTTTC.

The V call is TRBV6-4, the J call TRBJ1-1; TRBD1 aligns across 8 bases. The trim removed 8 bases at V and 4 bases at J, leaving 9 bases unmatched. The CDR3 runs 14 residues. The germline gives CDR1 MRHNA, CDR2 SNTAGT. The CDR3 region has the DNA TGTGCCAGCGCCAAAACAGGGGGGGTCACTGAAGCTTTCTTT. This sequence encodes CASAKTGGVTEAFF.

This clonotype was observed many times. The chain couples TRBV12-3 or TRBV12-4 to TRBJ2-1; TRBD2 aligns across 9 bases. The CDR3 consists of 15 residues. The V gene end was trimmed by 2 bases and the J gene end by 4 bases; junction bases not matched to a gene: 3. The CDR3 DNA sequence: TGTGCCAGCAGTTTACGACTAGCGGAGTACAATGAGCAGTTCTTC. It codes for CASSLRLAEYNEQFF.

This chain uses TRBV20-1 with TRBJ2-4; unclear D gene. V was clipped by 0 bases and J by 1 base, with 10 bases between them. The length of the CDR3 is 15 residues. The germline V gene has CDR1 DFQATT and CDR2 SNEGSKA (reference sequence). The CDR3 loop is CSARDARTAKNIQYF. DNA of the CDR3: TGCAGTGCTAGAGATGCGCGTACGGCCAAAAACATTCAGTACTTC.

V gene TRBV20-1 combines with J gene TRBJ2-1, with 7 bases that match TRBD1. The V gene's germline CDR1 is DFQATT and CDR2 SNEGSKA (reference sequence). V trimming: 1 base; J trimming: 1 base; junction bases outside the gene matches: 1. The CDR3 totals 14 residues. The CDR3 region is CSARAQGSYNEQFF. The CDR3 nucleotides are TGCAGTGCTAGAGCACAGGGGTCCTACAATGAGCAGTTCTTC.

This clonotype was detected many times. The rearrangement uses TRBV9 and TRBJ2-7, with 8 bases identical to TRBD2. Trimming removed 3 bases from V and 5 bases from J; junction bases left unmatched: 13. This CDR3 has 16 residues. Germline V gene data show CDR1 as SGDLS and CDR2 as YYNGEE. CDR3 protein: CASSATDGGGPHEQYF. CDR3 sequence (DNA): TGTGCCAGCAGCGCTACGGACGGCGGGGGGCCCCACGAGCAGTACTTC.

V is TRBV20-1 and J is TRBJ1-2, with D perhaps matching TRBD1 (5 bases). Trimming left V 3 bases short and J 3 bases short, with 17 bases between. Germline V gene sequence: CDR1 DFQATT, CDR2 SNEGSKA (reference sequence). The CDR3 is 15 amino acids. The CDR3 DNA is TGCAGTGCTAGTACCCAGGGAGAGGTGCACTATGGCTACACCTTC. Its protein is CSASTQGEVHYGYTF.

This clonotype has just a few counts. V usage is TRBV7-2 and J usage is TRBJ2-5; D possibly corresponds to TRBD1 (6 bases). Germline assignment: CDR1 SGHTA and CDR2 FQGNSA. The V end was cut by 4 bases, the J end by 4 bases, with 19 bases between. The CDR3 loop spans 16 amino acids. The CDR3 region has the DNA TGTGCCAGCAGCTGGGGAAAGACAGGCGGATTAGAGACCCAGTACTTC. Translated: CASSWGKTGGLETQYF.

This chain connects TRBV6-6 to TRBJ2-1; 9 positions agree with TRBD1. CDR3 size: 16 residues. The J segment lost 8 bases and the V segment lost 7 bases, leaving 15 bases of the junction unmatched. CDR1 MNHNY and CDR2 SVGAGI come from the germline V gene (reference sequence). The CDR3 loop reads CASTYRDRVTEHEQFF. The DNA of the CDR3 is TGTGCCAGCACCTACCGGGACAGGGTAACCGAGCATGAGCAGTTCTTC.

A few counts support this clonotype. The rearrangement joins TRBV29-1 to TRBJ2-2; D unclear. The CDR3 has 12 residues. CDR1 is SQVTM, CDR2 ANQGSEA, per germline. Trimming cost V 4 bases and J 4 bases, with 7 bases left between them. CDR3 residues: CSVGTATGELFF. CDR3 nucleotide sequence: TGCAGCGTTGGAACGGCCACCGGGGAGCTGTTTTTT.

This clonotype was seen at least ten times. The chain employs TRBV4-2 and TRBJ2-7, with D tentatively TRBD2 (6 bases). The V and J ends lost 4 bases and 2 bases respectively, with 18 bases between them. Germline CDR1 reads LGHNA; CDR2 reads YNFKEQ. This CDR3 has 16 amino acids. The CDR3 region has the DNA TGTGCCAGCAGCCTCAAAGGTCGGGGGATCCCCTACGAGCAGTACTTC. Translating it yields CASSLKGRGIPYEQYF.

The chain employs TRBV5-1 and TRBJ1-2; TRBD1 is a possible D gene (6 bases). Trimming took 4 bases from V and 8 from J, leaving 15 bases between them. The CDR3 runs 13 residues. CDR1 and CDR2 from the germline V gene are SGHRS and YFSETQ. The CDR3 region is CASSEGGGTGYTF. The CDR3 DNA follows: TGCGCCAGCAGCGAGGGAGGGGGGACCGGCTACACCTTC.

This clonotype was counted only a few times. CDR3 DNA: TGTGCCAGCAGCCTGCGGGCGGCCGGAACCGGGGAGCTGTTTTTT. Residues: CASSLRAAGTGELFF. The V call is TRBV11-2, the J call TRBJ2-2, with D tentatively TRBD2 (5 bases). V shed 5 bases and J shed 5 bases, with 15 bases lying between them. CDR1 and CDR2 (germline): SGHAT, FQNNGV. This CDR3 has 15 amino acids. The variable domain in full, with the rest retrieved from reference TRBV11-2 and TRBJ2-2, is EAGVAQSPRYKIIEKRQSVAFWCNPISGHATLYWYQQILGQGPKLLIQFQNNGVVDDSQLPKDRFSAERLKGVDSTLKIQPAKLEDSAVYLCASSLRAAGTGELFFGEGSRLTVL.

The rearrangement joins TRBV5-1 to TRBJ2-5, with 9 bases matching TRBD1. The germline V gene encodes CDR1 SGHRS and CDR2 YFSETQ. The CDR3 has 14 amino acids. The ends lost 4 bases at V and 11 bases at J; junction bases unmatched: 12. In DNA form, the CDR3 reads TGCGCCAGCAGCCCAGGACAGGGGACGGTGACTCAGTACTTC. It encodes CASSPGQGTVTQYF.

This clonotype came up a few times. The CDR3 DNA reads TGTGCCAGTATCCCGAGGACAGGGGGCGACACTGAAGCTTTCTTT. It specifies CASIPRTGGDTEAFF. V usage is TRBV19 and J usage is TRBJ1-1; 11 bases agree with TRBD1. Germline V lookup: CDR1 LNHDA, CDR2 SQIVND (reference sequence). The J segment lost 3 bases and the V segment lost 7 bases, leaving 7 bases of the junction unmatched. The CDR3 sequence is 15 residues long.

This clonotype was seen a handful of times. The V call is TRBV6-5, the J call TRBJ2-5, with a weak D call TRBD2 (5 bases). V shed 5 bases and J shed 2 bases, with 12 bases lying between them. Germline loops: CDR1 MNHEY, CDR2 SVGAGI. This CDR3 is 14 amino acids long. The CDR3 region has the DNA TGTGCCAGCAGTCGGGATCCCGCACAAGAGACCCAGTACTTC. It specifies CASSRDPAQETQYF.

The chain uses TRBV4-1 and TRBJ2-3; 7 bases match TRBD2. V was clipped by 6 bases and J by 0 bases; unmatched bases: 9. CDR1 and CDR2 from the germline V gene are MGHRA and YSYEKL. The CDR3 has 16 amino acids. The CDR3 bases are TGCGCCAGCAGACTGAATCCGGGACTAAGCACAGATACGCAGTATTTT. It is translated as CASRLNPGLSTDTQYF.

This clonotype was seen a handful of times. The CDR3 nucleotides read TGTGCCAGCAGTTCCCGTGTAGGTTGGCAGTTCTTC. Its protein is CASSSRVGWQFF. This chain links TRBV6-2 or TRBV6-3 with TRBJ2-1, with D uncertain. The V gene lost 4 bases and the J gene lost 12 bases, with 13 bases spanning the gap. The germline CDR1 and CDR2 sequences are MNHEY and SVGEGT. CDR3 length equals 12 residues.